The 10 T cell receptor beta chains given below trace back to one sample, sequenced in a study of blood T cell repertoires in COVID-19. Assay: immunoSEQ multiplex PCR; the TCRdb copy retains only in-frame clones and omits some. The table records a few hundred thousand clones, roughly 90% of them present only once. The sequenced sample was PBMCs or T cells enriched from blood (not recorded which). These receptors all come from a woman aged 25 to 39 who had been exposed to COVID-19.

A few counts support this clone. The chain recombines TRBV10-1 with TRBJ1-1, with D perhaps matching TRBD1 (5 bases). CDR3 size: 13 residues. Germline V lookup: CDR1 WNHNN, CDR2 SYGVQD (reference sequence). V lost 6 bases and J lost 4, with 12 bases in between. The CDR3 DNA reads TGCGCCAGCAGCAGGGTAAGAGGCACTGAAGCTTTCTTT. It translates to CASSRVRGTEAFF.

The chain employs TRBV27 and TRBJ1-1, with 9 bases identical to TRBD1. In germline, CDR1 is MNHEY, CDR2 SMNVEV (reference sequence). This CDR3 has 15 residues. The junction had 16 bases not matched to a gene; V was cut back by 6 bases and J by 11 bases. The DNA for the CDR3 is TGTGCCAGCAGGCCATTACAGGGGGCGAACCCATGGGCTTTCTTT. Protein sequence: CASRPLQGANPWAFF.

This sequence joins TRBV19 and TRBJ1-1; D perhaps matches TRBD1 (5 bases). Germline V gene lookup returns CDR1 LNHDA and CDR2 SQIVND (reference sequence). The CDR3 length is 17 residues. The V end was cut by 1 base, the J end by 1 base, with 16 bases between. The CDR3 reads CASSIGEGEKGNTEAFF. The CDR3 DNA sequence: TGTGCCAGTAGTATAGGGGAAGGGGAAAAAGGGAACACTGAAGCTTTCTTT.

The gene calls are TRBV6-5 and TRBJ2-7; TRBD1 matches at 11 bases. CDR1 and CDR2 from the germline V gene are MNHEY and SVGAGI. The CDR3 is made up of 15 amino acids. Losses at the gene ends were 6 bases for V and 5 bases for J; bases not matched to a gene: 9. The CDR3 sequence: CASSLGQGAAHEQYF. Written as DNA, the CDR3 is TGTGCCAGCAGCTTAGGACAGGGGGCAGCCCACGAGCAGTACTTC.

The CDR3 DNA reads as TGTGCCAGCAGCCGATCCTTGATGGAGGGGGCTGTTCAGCCCCAGCATTTT. Its protein product is CASSRSLMEGAVQPQHF. The rearrangement links TRBV4-2 to TRBJ1-5, with 7 bases lining up with TRBD1. Unmatched junction bases numbered 15, after V lost 4 bases and J lost 6 bases. Looked up from germline, CDR1 is LGHNA and CDR2 is YNFKEQ. The CDR3 loop spans 17 amino acids.

This clone was seen more than once but under ten times. Possible read error: a much larger clone is one base away. Other DNA sequences within the sample encode an identical CDR3. V usage is TRBV9 and J usage is TRBJ2-7; D might be TRBD1 (6 bases). The V and J ends lost 4 bases and 3 bases respectively, with 14 bases between them. The CDR3 covers 14 residues. Germline CDR1 and CDR2: SGDLS and YYNGEE. CDR3: CASSPPGHHYEQYF. CDR3 DNA: TGTGCCAGCAGCCCACCGGGACACCACTACGAGCAGTACTTC.

V usage is TRBV7-6 and J usage is TRBJ2-2, with TRBD2 as a possible D gene (6 bases). Trimming cost V 1 base and J 6 bases, with 15 bases left between them. This CDR3 contains 16 residues. Germline lookup yields CDR1 SGHVS and CDR2 FNYEAQ. This CDR3 reads CASSLGGAGHPGELFF. CDR3 bases: TGTGCCAGCAGCTTAGGGGGTGCGGGGCACCCCGGGGAGCTGTTTTTT.

This sequence joins TRBV30 and TRBJ1-6; D is unclear. The CDR3 is 13 residues long. Trimming stripped 1 base from V and 6 bases from J, with 7 bases between. Germline V gene data show CDR1 as GTSNPN and CDR2 as SVGIG (reference sequence). This chain's CDR3 is CAWSAQINSPLHF. The CDR3 DNA follows: TGTGCCTGGAGTGCCCAGATTAATTCACCCCTCCACTTT.

This rearrangement joins TRBV5-1 to TRBJ1-5; no reliable D call. V lost 0 bases and J 6 bases, leaving 10 bases between the germline ends. CDR1 and CDR2 (germline): SGHRS, YFSETQ. CDR3 length equals 14 residues. The CDR3, as DNA: TGCGCCAGCAGCTTGGGGTTTTCGGGTCAGCCCCAGCATTTT. It yields the protein CASSLGFSGQPQHF.

This chain links TRBV30 with TRBJ1-1; maybe TRBD1 (5 bases). The V end was cut by 3 bases, the J end by 2 bases, with 16 bases between. Germline CDR1 and CDR2: GTSNPN and SVGIG (reference sequence). This CDR3 region has 15 residues. The DNA for the CDR3 is TGTGCCTGGAGCCCCGGTGCAGGGACTAACACTGAAGCTTTCTTT. Translation: CAWSPGAGTNTEAFF.